One T cell receptor beta chain is described in this entry. The data derive from a study of response to subunit inactivated influenza vaccine. The CDR3 sequence is 14 residues long. Germline CDR1 and CDR2: MNHEY and SVGEGT. Unmatched junction bases numbered 8, after V lost 6 bases and J lost 5 bases. TCRdb processed the RT-PCR reads anew with MiXCR; each CDR3 protein has one entry. The sample lists roughly 170,000 distinct CDR3 sequences, about 9.3% occurring once. This chain connects TRBV6-2 or TRBV6-3 to TRBJ2-3; TRBD1 matches at 7 bases. This material consisted of non-naive T cells sorted from PBMCs, taken on the day of vaccination. The source of this sequence is a man aged 50 to 60 who received an inactivated influenza vaccine. The CDR3 is CASRPLTGVDTQYF. The CDR3 DNA reads as TGTGCCAGCAGACCCCTAACAGGGGTAGATACGCAGTATTTT.